This TCR beta chain was captured in a study of blood T cell repertoires in COVID-19. For the study at large: Samples representing acute and convalescent COVID-19 were sourced from the United States, Italy and Spain.

Source study methods: Amplified reference gene primers provided the basis for estimating nucleated cell counts. Using immunoSEQ multiplex PCR, the repertoire was profiled, and TCRdb retains in-frame clones only, with some absent. Clonal size and the V and J genes are those of that table, whereas D and trimming came from the DNA. Counted here are around 220,000 clones, around 82% occurring once; the ten biggest clones make up less than 8%. The CDR3 totals 15 residues. Germline lookup yields CDR1 SGHRS and CDR2 YFSETQ. The V gene end was trimmed by 1 base and the J gene end by 2 bases; junction bases not matched to a gene: 1. Participant age was roughly 18 to 95 years, and participants resided in about 25 US areas.

The clonotype comes from a woman aged 40 to 50 with acute COVID-19. The sequencing input was PBMCs or T cells enriched from blood (not recorded which). This rearrangement joins TRBV5-1 to TRBJ2-5; 11 bases agree with TRBD2. CDR3 DNA: TGCGCCAGCAGCTTGTCTAGCGGGGGGCAAGAGACCCAGTACTTC. Its translation: CASSLSSGGQETQYF.